The 27 T cell receptor beta chains below all came from one sample that was sequenced in a study of vaccination effects on CD4 cells after COVID-19. Generated by immunoSEQ multiplex PCR, the TCRdb table keeps only in-frame clones and is missing some. The sample yields about 59,000 clones, roughly 78% seen once. CD4+ T cells specific for antigen were expanded with viral peptide pools by the ViraFEST assay before sequencing. Subsequent to ten to eleven days of culture, CD4+ T cells were isolated. BNT162b2 vaccine or mRNA-1273 vaccine was given to participants in two doses. Their specific antigens are unknown. This specimen consisted of CD4+ T cells from PBMCs cultured with HCoV-OC43 spike peptides, obtained after COVID-19 vaccination. Subset defined: HCoV-OC43 spike overlapping peptide pool stimulation. These receptors originate from a human donor who received a COVID-19 vaccine.

V gene TRBV28 combines with J gene TRBJ2-3; 7 nucleotides match TRBD1. The CDR3 consists of 16 residues. In germline, CDR1 is MDHEN, CDR2 SYDVKM. The trim removed 5 bases at V and 1 base at J, leaving 9 bases unmatched. In DNA form, the CDR3 reads TGTGCCAGCAGTACCCCCAGGCAGGGGGGCACAGATACGCAGTATTTT. Its translation is CASSTPRQGGTDTQYF.

The chain uses TRBV5-1 and TRBJ2-5; D remains unclear. V lost 4 bases and J lost 4, with 11 bases in between. This CDR3 is built from 13 residues. The V gene's germline CDR1 is SGHRS and CDR2 YFSETQ. The CDR3 bases are TGCGCCAGCAGCCTAATGTCGGGAGAGACCCAGTACTTC. Protein: CASSLMSGETQYF.

V is TRBV5-1 and J is TRBJ1-1; weak D call: TRBD1 (5 bases). Deletions cut 1 base from V and 4 bases from J, with 11 bases between. The CDR3 consists of 14 residues. CDR1 SGHRS and CDR2 YFSETQ come from the germline V gene. As DNA, the CDR3 is TGCGCCAGCAGCTTGTCTCAGGGATCCACTGAAGCTTTCTTT. Amino acid sequence: CASSLSQGSTEAFF.

The gene calls are TRBV5-1 and TRBJ2-1; TRBD2 agrees at 13 bases. V shed 4 bases, J shed 7 bases, and the junction held 14 bases outside the gene matches. The CDR3 totals 18 residues. Germline-derived CDR1 and CDR2 are SGHRS and YFSETQ. In nucleotides, the CDR3 is TGCGCCAGCAGCCCCCGACCCACTAGCGGGGGGGCCATAAATGAGCAGTTCTTC. Translation: CASSPRPTSGGAINEQFF.

The chain couples TRBV10-1 to TRBJ2-5, with D possibly being TRBD1 (6 bases). The germline V and J ends were trimmed by 6 bases and 3 bases, with 17 bases remaining between them. The CDR3 extends over 15 amino acids. The germline V gene has CDR1 WNHNN and CDR2 SYGVQD (reference sequence). The DNA for the CDR3 is TGCGCCAGCAGCAACAGGGCCACGGATAAAGAGACCCAGTACTTC. Amino acids: CASSNRATDKETQYF.

The chain joins TRBV7-2 to TRBJ2-5; D not resolved. V was shortened by 6 bases and J by 2 bases, with 13 bases between the two germline ends. The CDR3 sequence is 14 residues long. Germline CDR1 SGHTA, CDR2 FQGNSA. CDR3 residues: CASRPGRAQETQYF. CDR3 DNA sequence: TGTGCCAGCAGACCCGGACGTGCTCAAGAGACCCAGTACTTC.

The J gene is TRBJ2-5, the V gene TRBV6-5; 7 positions agree with TRBD1. This CDR3 comprises 14 residues. V was clipped by 7 bases and J by 0 bases; unmatched bases: 5. CDR1 and CDR2 (germline): MNHEY, SVGAGI. The CDR3 DNA sequence: TGTGCCAGCACCCCGACAGGGAACCAAGAGACCCAGTACTTC. It specifies CASTPTGNQETQYF.

V gene TRBV7-2 combines with J gene TRBJ2-5, with 10 bases that match TRBD1. The V gene's germline CDR1 is SGHTA and CDR2 FQGNSA. With 3 bases clipped from V and 3 bases from J, the junction kept 7 bases outside the gene matches. The CDR3 has 16 amino acids. CDR3 in DNA: TGTGCCAGCAGCTTCACCGGGACAGGGGTTAAAGAGACCCAGTACTTC. Translated, it gives CASSFTGTGVKETQYF.

The table lists this clone with a few counts. The rearrangement links TRBV5-1 to TRBJ2-5, with a possible D match to TRBD2 (7 bases). The CDR3 extends over 14 amino acids. With 0 bases removed from V and 5 bases from J, the gap between germline ends came to 11 bases. Germline CDR1 SGHRS, CDR2 YFSETQ. For the CDR3, the DNA is TGCGCCAGCAGCTTGGAGGGGGGGCCCGAGACCCAGTACTTC. Its protein is CASSLEGGPETQYF.

The chain has TRBV3-1 (or the pseudogene TRBV3-2) and TRBJ2-2, with D tentatively TRBD1 or TRBD2 (5 bases each). Germline V gives CDR1 LGHDT, CDR2 YNNKEL (reference sequence). The germline V and J ends were trimmed by 4 bases and 3 bases, with 15 bases remaining between them. The CDR3 consists of 16 residues. CDR3 sequence reads: CASSLPGSQHTGELFF. The CDR3 nucleotides are TGTGCCAGCAGCCTCCCAGGGAGTCAACACACCGGGGAGCTGTTTTTT.

This sequence joins TRBV25-1 and TRBJ1-2, with 10 bases lining up with TRBD1. V lost 5 bases, J lost 4 bases, and 13 bases stayed unmatched. This CDR3 region has 17 residues. Germline values: CDR1 MGHDK, CDR2 SYGVNS. As DNA, the CDR3 is TGTGCCAGCAGTCTGACAGGGGGCAGCAGGGGTGGCTATGGCTACACCTTC. Protein product: CASSLTGGSRGGYGYTF.

The CDR3 DNA reads as TGTGCCAGCAGCTTCAGGGGCACAGGGGGTATTCAGCCCCAGCATTTT. Translation: CASSFRGTGGIQPQHF. This sequence joins TRBV5-6 and TRBJ1-5; 8 nucleotides align to TRBD1. Germline CDR1 and CDR2: SGHDT and YYEEEE. Germline trimming cut 2 bases from V and 6 bases from J; bases unmatched to any gene: 10. This CDR3 region has 16 residues.

Here the CDR3 reads CASSLLGDVGEKLFF. CDR3 DNA: TGTGCCAGCAGCTTGTTGGGCGACGTCGGAGAAAAACTGTTTTTT. V is TRBV5-5 and J is TRBJ1-4; no reliable D call. The V gene lost 1 base and the J gene lost 8 bases, with 15 bases spanning the gap. The CDR3 totals 15 residues. In germline, CDR1 is SGHKS, CDR2 YYEKEE (reference sequence). Drawing the rest from reference TRBV5-5 and TRBJ1-4, the complete variable domain is DAGVTQSPTHLIKTRGQQVTLRCSPISGHKSVSWYQQVLGQGPQFIFQYYEKEERGRGNFPDRFSARQFPNYSSELNVNALLLGDSALYLCASSLLGDVGEKLFFGSGTQLSVL.

This clone has a handful of counts. This chain links TRBV3-1 (or the pseudogene TRBV3-2) with TRBJ2-7; D ambiguous. This CDR3 is 15 amino acids long. Germline CDR1 LGHDT, CDR2 YNNKEL (reference sequence). Trimming shortened V by 3 bases and J by 2 bases, and 14 bases separated the two germline ends. DNA for the CDR3: TGTGCCAGCAGCCACTGTAATACAGCGACCTACGAGCAGTACGTC. It yields the protein CASSHCNTATYEQYV.

The rearrangement joins TRBV5-1 to TRBJ2-2, with D possibly being TRBD2 (6 bases). Trimming shortened V by 4 bases and J by 4 bases, and 20 bases separated the two germline ends. Germline V CDR1 and CDR2: SGHRS, YFSETQ. This CDR3 comprises 17 residues. The CDR3 is CASSLRFWGVGTGELFF. DNA of the CDR3: TGCGCCAGCAGCCTCCGTTTTTGGGGGGTAGGCACCGGGGAGCTGTTTTTT.

The V and J genes are TRBV3-1 (or the pseudogene TRBV3-2) and TRBJ2-3; possibly TRBD1 or TRBD2 for D (5 bases each). Trimming removed 11 bases from V and 3 bases from J, with 12 bases in between. Germline values: CDR1 LGHDT, CDR2 YNNKEL (reference sequence). The CDR3 is made up of 12 amino acids. This CDR3 reads CAARDGTDTQYF. DNA for the CDR3: TGTGCCGCCCGGGACGGGACAGATACGCAGTATTTT.

This chain links TRBV30 with TRBJ1-5; 7 positions match TRBD1. Germline lookup yields CDR1 GTSNPN and CDR2 SVGIG (reference sequence). There are 13 residues in the CDR3. V lost 1 base to trimming and J lost 7 bases; unmatched junction nucleotides: 4. CDR3 sequence: CAWSGDRGQPQHF. In DNA, the CDR3 is TGTGCCTGGAGTGGGGACAGAGGACAGCCCCAGCATTTT.

The J gene is TRBJ1-5, the V gene TRBV19, with D possibly being TRBD1 (5 bases). CDR3 length: 15 residues. The V and J ends lost 6 bases and 0 bases respectively, with 12 bases between them. Germline V lookup: CDR1 LNHDA, CDR2 SQIVND (reference sequence). CDR3 in amino acids: CASRPTENSNQPQHF. DNA of the CDR3: TGTGCCAGTAGGCCGACAGAAAATAGCAATCAGCCCCAGCATTTT.

There are a few counts of this clone. V gene TRBV3-1 (or the pseudogene TRBV3-2) combines with J gene TRBJ1-1, with a possible D match to TRBD1 (6 bases). From germline, CDR1 is LGHDT and CDR2 YNNKEL (reference sequence). There are 13 residues in the CDR3. The V gene lost 5 bases and the J gene lost 5 bases, with 12 bases spanning the gap. The CDR3 region is CASSTSGETEAFF. For the CDR3, the DNA is TGTGCCAGCAGCACGTCAGGGGAAACTGAAGCTTTCTTT.

This chain joins TRBV7-2 and TRBJ1-2; perhaps TRBD1 as D (5 bases). CDR1 and CDR2 from the germline V gene are SGHTA and FQGNSA. The CDR3 extends over 13 amino acids. Trimming pared 5 bases from V and 4 bases from J, leaving 11 bases between. This CDR3 reads CASSADSLYGYTF. In DNA, the CDR3 is TGTGCCAGCAGCGCAGACAGTCTCTATGGCTACACCTTC.

This chain joins TRBV2 and TRBJ2-5; a weak D match, TRBD1 (5 bases). This CDR3 spans 19 amino acids. The V and J ends lost 2 bases and 3 bases respectively, with 25 bases between them. Germline V gene sequence: CDR1 SNHLY, CDR2 FYNNEI. As DNA, the CDR3 is TGTGCCAGCAGTGAATACGGGCAGGGCTTGACCCCTTCAGAAGAGACCCAGTACTTC. It translates to CASSEYGQGLTPSEETQYF.

In DNA form, the CDR3 reads TGTGCCAGCAGCAGAAGAAGACAGGGCTACGAGCAGTACGTC. This translates into CASSRRRQGYEQYV. The rearrangement uses TRBV6-4 and TRBJ2-7; 7 nucleotides line up with TRBD1. V shed 6 bases, J shed 3 bases, and the junction held 8 bases outside the gene matches. The CDR3 covers 14 residues. CDR1 and CDR2 from the germline V gene are MRHNA and SNTAGT.

The J gene is TRBJ1-6, the V gene TRBV25-1; D is possibly TRBD1 (6 bases). Germline CDR1 and CDR2: MGHDK and SYGVNS. Trimming left V 3 bases short and J 6 bases short, with 15 bases between. The CDR3 spans 16 residues. This CDR3 is CASSDMAQGTNSPLHF. The CDR3 bases are TGTGCCAGCAGTGACATGGCCCAGGGGACTAATTCACCCCTCCACTTT.

The sample holds a few counts of this clone. V usage is TRBV5-1 and J usage is TRBJ2-2; D is ambiguous. Between the trimmed V and J ends, which lost 0 bases and 1 base, there was a span of 7 bases. Germline V gene lookup returns CDR1 SGHRS and CDR2 YFSETQ. The CDR3 sequence is 15 residues long. The CDR3 sequence is CASSLALGNTGELFF. DNA of the CDR3: TGCGCCAGCAGCTTGGCCCTAGGGAACACCGGGGAGCTGTTTTTT.

This clone appeared a few times. The CDR3 DNA reads as TGTGCCAGCAGTTACTCCCCGGGACAGGGTGCCGGCTACACCTTC. The encoded protein is CASSYSPGQGAGYTF. The gene calls are TRBV6-2 or TRBV6-3 and TRBJ1-2; 9 bases are a match to TRBD1. CDR1 is MNHEY and CDR2 is SVGEGT in the germline V gene. Germline trimming cut 0 bases from V and 8 bases from J; bases unmatched to any gene: 7. This CDR3 is built from 15 residues.

The CDR3 loop is CYVWGGGTEAFF. CDR3 bases: TGTTACGTATGGGGAGGGGGCACTGAAGCTTTCTTT. The genes are TRBV6-5 and TRBJ1-1; tentatively, D is TRBD1 (6 bases). The CDR3 sequence is 12 residues long. In germline, CDR1 is MNHEY, CDR2 SVGAGI.

This clone appeared once. V gene TRBV7-9 combines with J gene TRBJ2-2, with D possibly matching TRBD2 (5 bases). The CDR3 loop spans 14 amino acids. CDR1 is SEHNR and CDR2 is FQNEAQ in the germline V gene (reference sequence). V gave up 5 bases and J gave up 1 base, with 8 bases separating them. The CDR3 nucleotides read TGTGCCAGCAGCCTCGAGGGGAACACCGGGGAGCTGTTTTTT. The encoded protein is CASSLEGNTGELFF.